This entry concerns a single TCR beta chain. What it binds is unknown. This sample stems from a study of cytomegalovirus exposure and HLA in healthy donors. Study-wide results and caveats: Sequencing had likely introduced a cluster of highly shared sequence variants as an artifact.

The PCR contained 60 Vbeta and 13 Jbeta primers. Some clones are missing from TCRdb's copy, which holds only in-frame ones; the method was immunoSEQ multiplex PCR. The data hold 110,000 to 150,000 clones, with 73% observed a single time. Germline V lookup: CDR1 SQVTM, CDR2 ANQGSEA. CDR3 length: 18 residues. V lost 0 bases to trimming and J lost 0 bases; unmatched junction nucleotides: 8. Sequenced sample: PBMCs. The V gene is TRBV29-1, the J gene TRBJ1-5; 10 bases agree with TRBD1. The receptor was isolated from a human donor in good health. The CDR3: CSVEDPGTGVYSNQPQHF. The CDR3 DNA is TGCAGCGTTGAAGATCCCGGGACAGGGGTTTATAGCAATCAGCCCCAGCATTTT.